Following are 9 T cell receptor beta chains from one sample sequenced in a study of blood T cell repertoires in COVID-19. Clones were read by immunoSEQ multiplex PCR, and TCRdb kept only the in-frame ones, dropping some. The table shows some 78,000 clones, with 84% occurring only once. The sequenced material came from peripheral blood. Receptor source: a man in his forties or fifties with acute or convalescent COVID-19.

The chain combines TRBV7-3 with TRBJ1-1, with D hard to call. Germline CDR1 SGHTA, CDR2 FQGTGA. CDR3 length: 13 residues. V gave up 4 bases and J gave up 0 bases, with 6 bases separating them. CDR3 sequence: CASSSELNTEAFF. The DNA for the CDR3 is TGTGCCAGCAGCTCGGAGCTGAACACTGAAGCTTTCTTT.

Of note for this clone: One end of the junction fails to match germline, which may point to a read error. The chain links TRBV11-3 to TRBJ2-1; possible D gene TRBD2, 6 bases. This CDR3 has 13 amino acids. The germline CDR1 and CDR2 sequences are SGHNT and YENEEA. CDR3 region: CASSGLSNNEQFF. The CDR3 nucleotides are TGTGCCAGCTCGGGACTCTCCAACAATGAGCAGTTCTTC.

The CDR3: CASSLSSPGSYEQYF. The CDR3 region has the DNA TGTGCCAGCAGTTTATCTTCCCCGGGGTCCTACGAGCAGTACTTC. The rearrangement links TRBV27 to TRBJ2-7; possibly TRBD2 for D (5 bases). CDR1 and CDR2 from the germline V gene are MNHEY and SMNVEV (reference sequence). V shed 0 bases and J shed 1 base, with 10 bases lying between them. This CDR3 is 15 amino acids long.

This clone is a singleton in its sample. The chain joins TRBV25-1 to TRBJ1-4; D is possibly TRBD1 (5 bases). CDR3 length equals 16 residues. The ends were cut back, 2 bases at V and 6 bases at J, with 16 bases in the middle. The germline V gene has CDR1 MGHDK and CDR2 SYGVNS. CDR3 DNA sequence: TGTGCCAGCAGTGAACTAATCGGGACGGGAGATGAAAAACTGTTTTTT. Translating gives CASSELIGTGDEKLFF.

The chain has TRBV5-6 and TRBJ1-1, with D possibly being TRBD1 (5 bases). Trimming cost V 2 bases and J 4 bases, with 12 bases left between them. This CDR3 is built from 14 residues. Germline-derived CDR1 and CDR2 are SGHDT and YYEEEE. CDR3 DNA sequence: TGTGCCAGCAGCTTTACTCTGGGGGGCACTGAAGCTTTCTTT. It translates to CASSFTLGGTEAFF.

This clone appeared a few times. The rearrangement uses TRBV2 and TRBJ1-2; 7 nucleotides line up with TRBD1. Trimming removed 6 bases from V and 8 bases from J; junction bases left unmatched: 9. CDR3 size: 13 residues. Per germline, CDR1 SNHLY and CDR2 FYNNEI. CDR3 in amino acids: CASRDGTAWGYTF. The CDR3 DNA reads TGTGCCAGCAGGGACGGGACAGCCTGGGGCTACACCTTC.

The CDR3 DNA is TGTGCCAGCAGTTCACGGGACATACACTACAATGAGCAGTTCTTC. Encoded protein: CASSSRDIHYNEQFF. This chain connects TRBV27 to TRBJ2-1, with a tentative D call TRBD1 (6 bases). The CDR3 covers 15 residues. Trimming left V 4 bases short and J 3 bases short, with 13 bases between. Per germline, CDR1 MNHEY and CDR2 SMNVEV (reference sequence).

This chain connects TRBV18 to TRBJ2-1; the match to TRBD2 covers 7 bases. Losses at the gene ends were 6 bases for V and 2 bases for J; bases not matched to a gene: 10. The CDR3 length is 16 residues. CDR1 KGHSH and CDR2 LQKENI come from the germline V gene. Written as DNA, the CDR3 is TGTGCCAGCTCGTTTACTAGCGCTAGTACCTACAATGAGCAGTTCTTC. Residues: CASSFTSASTYNEQFF.

This clone was picked up one time. The genes are TRBV7-6 and TRBJ2-5; D call uncertain. The V gene lost 1 base and the J gene lost 4 bases, with 13 bases spanning the gap. Germline CDR1 SGHVS, CDR2 FNYEAQ. The CDR3 runs 15 residues. The CDR3 coding sequence is TGTGCCAGCAGCTTAGGAGGAAGTACAATAGAGACCCAGTACTTC. This encodes CASSLGGSTIETQYF.